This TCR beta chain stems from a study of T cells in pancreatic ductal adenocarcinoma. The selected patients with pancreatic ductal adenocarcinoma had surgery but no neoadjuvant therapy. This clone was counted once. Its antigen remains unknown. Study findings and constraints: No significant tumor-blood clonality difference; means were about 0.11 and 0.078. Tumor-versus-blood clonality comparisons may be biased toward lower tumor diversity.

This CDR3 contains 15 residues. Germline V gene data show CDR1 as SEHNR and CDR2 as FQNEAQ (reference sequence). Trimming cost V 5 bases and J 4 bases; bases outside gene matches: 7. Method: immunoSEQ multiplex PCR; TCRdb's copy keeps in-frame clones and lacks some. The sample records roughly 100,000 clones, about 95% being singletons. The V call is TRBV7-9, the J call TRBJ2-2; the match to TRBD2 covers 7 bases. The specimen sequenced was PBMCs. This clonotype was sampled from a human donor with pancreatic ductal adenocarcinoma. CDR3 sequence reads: CASSRLAASTGELFF. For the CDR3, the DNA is TGTGCCAGCAGCCGGCTAGCGGCTAGCACCGGGGAGCTGTTTTTT.